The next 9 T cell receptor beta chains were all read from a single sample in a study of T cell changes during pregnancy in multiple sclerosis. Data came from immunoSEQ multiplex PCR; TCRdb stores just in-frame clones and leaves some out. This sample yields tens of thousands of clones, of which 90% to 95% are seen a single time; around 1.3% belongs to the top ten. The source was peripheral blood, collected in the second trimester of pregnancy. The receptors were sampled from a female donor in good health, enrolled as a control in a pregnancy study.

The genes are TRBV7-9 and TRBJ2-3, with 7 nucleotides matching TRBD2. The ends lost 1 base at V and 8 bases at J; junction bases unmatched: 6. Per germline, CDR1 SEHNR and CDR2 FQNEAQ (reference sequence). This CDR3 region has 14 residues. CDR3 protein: CASSLGGGEGTQYF. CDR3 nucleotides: TGTGCCAGCAGCTTAGGCGGGGGTGAGGGTACGCAGTATTTT. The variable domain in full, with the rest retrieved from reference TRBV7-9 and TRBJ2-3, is DTGVSQNPRHKITKRGQNVTFRCDPISEHNRLYWYRQTLGQGPEFLTYFQNEAQLEKSRLLSDRFSAERPKGSFSTLEIQRTEQGDSAMYLCASSLGGGEGTQYFGPGTRLTVL.

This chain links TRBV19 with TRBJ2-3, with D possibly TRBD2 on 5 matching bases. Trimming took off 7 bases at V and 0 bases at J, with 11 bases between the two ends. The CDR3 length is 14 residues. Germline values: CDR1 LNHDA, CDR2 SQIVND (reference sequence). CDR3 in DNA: TGTGCCAGTACCCATGGAGGAAGCACAGATACGCAGTATTTT. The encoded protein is CASTHGGSTDTQYF.

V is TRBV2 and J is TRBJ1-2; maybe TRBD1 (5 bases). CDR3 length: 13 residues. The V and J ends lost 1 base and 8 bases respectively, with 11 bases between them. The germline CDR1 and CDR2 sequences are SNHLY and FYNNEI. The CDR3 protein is CASSEGAGRGYTF. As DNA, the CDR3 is TGTGCCAGCAGTGAAGGGGCAGGGAGGGGCTACACCTTC.

The CDR3 reads CASRGGTGFYNEQFF. DNA of the CDR3: TGTGCCAGCAGGGGCGGGACAGGATTCTACAATGAGCAGTTCTTC. This sequence joins TRBV5-6 and TRBJ2-1, with 8 bases identical to TRBD1. The CDR3 consists of 15 residues. With 5 bases clipped from V and 3 bases from J, the junction kept 7 bases outside the gene matches. The germline V gene encodes CDR1 SGHDT and CDR2 YYEEEE. Variable domain in full (rest from reference TRBV5-6 and TRBJ2-1): DAGVTQSPTHLIKTRGQQVTLRCSPKSGHDTVSWYQQALGQGPQFIFQYYEEEERQRGNFPDRFSGHQFPNYSSELNVNALLLGDSALYLCASRGGTGFYNEQFFGPGTRLTVL.

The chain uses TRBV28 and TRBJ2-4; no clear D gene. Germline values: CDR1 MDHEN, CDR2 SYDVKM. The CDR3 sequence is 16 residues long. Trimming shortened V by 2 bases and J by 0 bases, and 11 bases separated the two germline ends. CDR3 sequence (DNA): TGTGCCAGCAGTTTAGGCCCCGCCGTAGCCAAAAACATTCAGTACTTC. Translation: CASSLGPAVAKNIQYF.

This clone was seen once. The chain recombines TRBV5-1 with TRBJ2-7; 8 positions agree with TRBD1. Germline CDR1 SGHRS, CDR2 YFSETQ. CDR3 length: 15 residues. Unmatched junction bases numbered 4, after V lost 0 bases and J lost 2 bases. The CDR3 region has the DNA TGCGCCAGCAGCTTGGACAGGGGGAGTCCCTACGAGCAGTACTTC. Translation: CASSLDRGSPYEQYF.

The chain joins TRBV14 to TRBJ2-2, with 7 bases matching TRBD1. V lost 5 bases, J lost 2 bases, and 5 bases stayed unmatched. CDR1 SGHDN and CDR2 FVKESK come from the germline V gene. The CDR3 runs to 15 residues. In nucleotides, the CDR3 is TGTGCCAGCAGCTCGGGACAGTTCAACACCGGGGAGCTGTTTTTT. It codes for CASSSGQFNTGELFF.

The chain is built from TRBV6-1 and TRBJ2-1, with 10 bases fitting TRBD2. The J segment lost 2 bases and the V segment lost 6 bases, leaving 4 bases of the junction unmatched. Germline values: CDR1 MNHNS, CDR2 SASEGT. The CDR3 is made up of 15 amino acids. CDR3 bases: TGTGCCAGCAGCCCTCTAGCGGGGGCCTACAATGAGCAGTTCTTC. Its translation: CASSPLAGAYNEQFF.

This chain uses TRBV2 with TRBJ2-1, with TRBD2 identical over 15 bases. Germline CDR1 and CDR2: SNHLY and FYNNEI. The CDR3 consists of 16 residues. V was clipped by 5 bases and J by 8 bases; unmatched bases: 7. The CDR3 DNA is TGTGCCAGCAGTCCTGGACTAGCGGGAGGGGGGGATGAGCAGTTCTTC. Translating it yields CASSPGLAGGGDEQFF.